The rows below give T cell receptor beta chains drawn from one sample of a study of T cell therapy after organ transplantation. Antigens of these TCRs are unknown. Profiling relied on immunoSEQ multiplex PCR, and the TCRdb table lists in-frame clones only, not all of them. The sample carries about 48,000 clones, about 94% recorded once. Source: CD8+ T cells from blood, taken before autologous CMV-specific T cell therapy. Receptor source: a human patient who had received a solid organ transplant and had CMV disease. The CDR3 runs from the conserved cysteine through the conserved F or W. Fields, in order: CDR3 protein, CDR3 DNA, J gene, D gene, V gene, clone size, CDR3 length. The D gene is left open where the match is weak. Clone size is stated in some rows and not others, as once, few, many or a class when expanded.

cdr3_aa: CAWSLNEKLFF; cdr3_nt: TGTGCCTGGAGTCTTAATGAAAAACTGTTTTTT; j_call: TRBJ1-4; d_call: NA; v_call: TRBV30; clone_size: few; cdr3_length: 11
cdr3_aa: CASSVQGHEQYF; cdr3_nt: TGTGCCAGCAGTGTACAGGGGCACGAGCAGTACTTC; j_call: TRBJ2-7; d_call: TRBD1; v_call: TRBV6-5; clone_size: NA; cdr3_length: 12
cdr3_aa: CASSSGGGRYEQYF; cdr3_nt: TGTGCCAGCAGTTCAGGGGGGGGTCGCTACGAGCAGTACTTC; j_call: TRBJ2-7; d_call: NA; v_call: TRBV6-5; clone_size: NA; cdr3_length: 14
cdr3_aa: CASSSAPGPRETQYF; cdr3_nt: TGTGCCAGCAGCTCGGCGCCGGGGCCTCGGGAGACCCAGTACTTC; j_call: TRBJ2-5; d_call: NA; v_call: TRBV13; clone_size: NA; cdr3_length: 15
cdr3_aa: CASSFRPGEKLFF; cdr3_nt: TGTGCCAGCAGCTTCCGGCCCGGGGAAAAACTGTTTTTT; j_call: TRBJ1-4; d_call: NA; v_call: TRBV7-2; clone_size: once; cdr3_length: 13
cdr3_aa: CSVENIQPGLQETQYF; cdr3_nt: TGCAGCGTTGAAAACATCCAGCCTGGGCTCCAAGAGACCCAGTACTTC; j_call: TRBJ2-5; d_call: NA; v_call: TRBV29-1; clone_size: NA; cdr3_length: 16
cdr3_aa: CAWSGGEQYF; cdr3_nt: TGTGCCTGGAGTGGGGGGGAGCAGTACTTC; j_call: TRBJ2-7; d_call: NA; v_call: TRBV30; clone_size: NA; cdr3_length: 10
cdr3_aa: CASSVASGGFTDTQYF; cdr3_nt: TGTGCCAGCAGCGTAGCTAGCGGGGGGTTCACAGATACGCAGTATTTT; j_call: TRBJ2-3; d_call: TRBD2; v_call: TRBV9; clone_size: NA; cdr3_length: 16
cdr3_aa: CAWSPSGGSEAFF; cdr3_nt: TGTGCCTGGAGTCCGTCAGGGGGATCTGAAGCTTTCTTT; j_call: TRBJ1-1; d_call: TRBD1; v_call: TRBV30; clone_size: NA; cdr3_length: 13
cdr3_aa: CAWDRAYPEAFF; cdr3_nt: TGTGCCTGGGACAGGGCTTACCCCGAAGCTTTCTTT; j_call: TRBJ1-1; d_call: TRBD1; v_call: TRBV30; clone_size: once; cdr3_length: 12
cdr3_aa: CASSPPGDEQYF; cdr3_nt: TGTGCCAGCAGCCCCCCGGGTGACGAGCAGTACTTC; j_call: TRBJ2-7; d_call: NA; v_call: TRBV7-9; clone_size: NA; cdr3_length: 12
cdr3_aa: CASSARTRIGNTIYF; cdr3_nt: TGTGCCAGCAGCGCCCGGACAAGGATTGGAAACACCATATATTTT; j_call: TRBJ1-3; d_call: NA; v_call: TRBV7-9; clone_size: NA; cdr3_length: 15
cdr3_aa: CATSGALQGYNEQFF; cdr3_nt: TGTGCCACCAGCGGAGCCCTACAGGGCTACAATGAGCAGTTCTTC; j_call: TRBJ2-1; d_call: NA; v_call: TRBV15; clone_size: NA; cdr3_length: 15
cdr3_aa: CASSIVPGDTQYF; cdr3_nt: TGTGCCAGTAGTATAGTACCTGGGGATACGCAGTATTTT; j_call: TRBJ2-3; d_call: NA; v_call: TRBV19; clone_size: few; cdr3_length: 13
cdr3_aa: CATSRETGGNTEAFF; cdr3_nt: TGTGCCACCAGCAGAGAGACAGGGGGTAACACTGAAGCTTTCTTT; j_call: TRBJ1-1; d_call: TRBD1; v_call: TRBV15; clone_size: NA; cdr3_length: 15
cdr3_aa: CASSYYRTYEQYF; cdr3_nt: TGTGCCAGCAGTTACTACAGAACCTACGAGCAGTACTTC; j_call: TRBJ2-7; d_call: NA; v_call: TRBV6-6; clone_size: NA; cdr3_length: 13
cdr3_aa: CASSRVGTVNTEAFF; cdr3_nt: TGTGCCAGCAGCCGTGTAGGGACAGTGAACACTGAAGCTTTCTTT; j_call: TRBJ1-1; d_call: TRBD1; v_call: TRBV5-8; clone_size: once; cdr3_length: 15
cdr3_aa: CASTRTENTEAFF; cdr3_nt: TGTGCCAGCACTAGGACGGAAAACACTGAAGCTTTCTTT; j_call: TRBJ1-1; d_call: NA; v_call: TRBV6-5; clone_size: once; cdr3_length: 13
cdr3_aa: CASSEDGVNTEAFF; cdr3_nt: TGTGCCAGCAGCGAGGACGGGGTGAACACTGAAGCTTTCTTT; j_call: TRBJ1-1; d_call: NA; v_call: TRBV7-9; clone_size: NA; cdr3_length: 14
cdr3_aa: CASSLSRDGNQPQHF; cdr3_nt: TGCGCCAGCAGCCTCTCTCGGGACGGCAATCAGCCCCAGCATTTT; j_call: TRBJ1-5; d_call: NA; v_call: TRBV4-3; clone_size: NA; cdr3_length: 15
cdr3_aa: CASSQGLSRGNYGYTF; cdr3_nt: TGCGCCAGCAGCCAGGGGTTATCGAGGGGTAACTATGGCTACACCTTC; j_call: TRBJ1-2; d_call: NA; v_call: TRBV4-3; clone_size: NA; cdr3_length: 16
cdr3_aa: CASSQGGTVDVLTF; cdr3_nt: TGTGCCAGCAGCCAAGGAGGGACTGTAGACGTCCTGACTTTC; j_call: TRBJ2-6; d_call: NA; v_call: TRBV4-2; clone_size: NA; cdr3_length: 14
cdr3_aa: CASSLWASGNTIYF; cdr3_nt: TGTGCCAGCAGCTTGTGGGCCTCTGGAAACACCATATATTTT; j_call: TRBJ1-3; d_call: NA; v_call: TRBV5-4; clone_size: few; cdr3_length: 14
cdr3_aa: CASGPSRGHSYEQYF; cdr3_nt: TGTGCCAGCGGGCCTAGTAGGGGGCATTCCTACGAGCAGTACTTC; j_call: TRBJ2-7; d_call: TRBD1; v_call: TRBV27; clone_size: NA; cdr3_length: 15
cdr3_aa: CASSYSSLNTEAFF; cdr3_nt: TGTGCCAGCAGTTACTCGAGTTTGAACACTGAAGCTTTCTTT; j_call: TRBJ1-1; d_call: NA; v_call: TRBV6-6; clone_size: NA; cdr3_length: 14
cdr3_aa: CASSQDPKGNNEQFF; cdr3_nt: TGTGCCAGCAGCCAAGACCCTAAGGGGAACAATGAGCAGTTCTTC; j_call: TRBJ2-1; d_call: NA; v_call: TRBV4-2; clone_size: NA; cdr3_length: 15
cdr3_aa: CASSQGLAGVYEQYF; cdr3_nt: TGTGCCAGCAGCCAAGGACTAGCGGGGGTGTACGAGCAGTACTTC; j_call: TRBJ2-7; d_call: TRBD2; v_call: TRBV7-2; clone_size: NA; cdr3_length: 15
cdr3_aa: CASSPMGDIQYF; cdr3_nt: TGTGCCAGCAGCCCGATGGGGGACATTCAGTACTTC; j_call: TRBJ2-4; d_call: NA; v_call: TRBV7-9; clone_size: NA; cdr3_length: 12
cdr3_aa: CASSQDSPTDTQYF; cdr3_nt: TGCGCCAGCAGCCAAGACTCCCCCACAGATACGCAGTATTTT; j_call: TRBJ2-3; d_call: NA; v_call: TRBV4-1; clone_size: NA; cdr3_length: 14